Listed here are 32 T cell receptor beta chains from one sample, sequenced in a study of blood T cell repertoires in COVID-19 (dated by TCRdb to the early 2020s). Receptor amplification or capture employed the immunoSEQ multiplex PCR assay. TCRdb carries this immuneACCESS record with in-frame sequences only. Its versions omit some clonotypes, under half of them owing to an unresolved V gene in the studies checked, with the rest unexplained. This sample is represented by 300,000 to 400,000 clones; about 90% of them were singletons. The top ten constitute approximately 3.5% of the sample. Specimen: peripheral blood. The receptors were gathered from a woman aged 18-29 years who had recovered from COVID-19.

This chain joins TRBV29-1 and TRBJ2-1; tentative D call: TRBD1 (6 bases). Germline assignment: CDR1 SQVTM and CDR2 ANQGSEA. Deletions cut 7 bases from V and 10 bases from J, with 8 bases between. There are 9 residues in the CDR3. CDR3 loop: CSAGTEQFF. The CDR3 coding sequence is TGCAGCGCCGGGACAGAGCAGTTCTTC.

The chain employs TRBV19 and TRBJ1-1; D unresolved. CDR1 and CDR2 from the germline V gene are LNHDA and SQIVND (reference sequence). V was trimmed by 2 bases and J by 8 bases, leaving 15 bases between them. The CDR3 totals 14 residues. CDR3: CASSIFGPSTEAFF. The CDR3 region has the DNA TGTGCCAGTAGTATATTTGGGCCATCGACCGAAGCTTTCTTT.

The J gene is TRBJ1-2, the V gene TRBV5-1; 9 bases fit TRBD1. There are 16 residues in the CDR3. V lost 4 bases, J lost 5 bases, and 12 bases stayed unmatched. Per germline, CDR1 SGHRS and CDR2 YFSETQ. The DNA of the CDR3 is TGCGCCAGCAGCCTTGGACAGGGGCCCGAGAAATATGGCTACACCTTC. Protein product: CASSLGQGPEKYGYTF.

The chain employs TRBV6-5 and TRBJ2-1, with D possibly TRBD2 on 6 matching bases. The CDR3 length is 14 residues. Looked up from germline, CDR1 is MNHEY and CDR2 is SVGAGI. Trimming left V 6 bases short and J 2 bases short, with 11 bases between. The CDR3 nucleotides read TGTGCCAGCAGAAGCGGAGGGGCCTACAATGAGCAGTTCTTC. The encoded protein is CASRSGGAYNEQFF.

The chain joins TRBV4-3 to TRBJ2-2; TRBD2 aligns across 7 bases. The CDR3 contains 13 residues. Germline CDR1 is LGHNA and CDR2 is YSLEER. The trim removed 4 bases at V and 7 bases at J, leaving 3 bases unmatched. CDR3 region: CASSRTRFGELFF. CDR3 in DNA: TGCGCCAGCAGCCGGACTAGATTCGGGGAGCTGTTTTTT.

This chain uses TRBV27 with TRBJ2-5; a possible D gene is TRBD1 (5 bases). Germline-derived CDR1 and CDR2 are MNHEY and SMNVEV (reference sequence). V gave up 6 bases and J gave up 0 bases, with 8 bases separating them. This CDR3 is built from 13 residues. CDR3 coding DNA: TGTGCCAGCAGAGCAGGGAACCAAGAGACCCAGTACTTC. Amino acids: CASRAGNQETQYF.

This clone was found once. V is TRBV2 and J is TRBJ2-2; TRBD1 matches at 8 bases. This CDR3 region has 15 residues. The trim removed 4 bases at V and 5 bases at J, leaving 6 bases unmatched. Germline values: CDR1 SNHLY, CDR2 FYNNEI. The CDR3 region is CASSGRNRGTGELFF. The CDR3 coding sequence is TGTGCCAGCAGTGGACGGAACAGGGGGACCGGGGAGCTGTTTTTT.

CDR3 region: CASSQDFTTGVKTQYF. CDR3 nucleotide sequence: TGCGCCAGCAGCCAAGATTTCACAACGGGAGTTAAGACCCAGTACTTC. The chain links TRBV4-3 to TRBJ2-5; D is perhaps TRBD2 (6 bases). Trimming left V 0 bases short and J 6 bases short, with 17 bases between. In germline, CDR1 is LGHNA, CDR2 YSLEER. The CDR3 is 16 residues long.

This chain uses TRBV3-1 (or the pseudogene TRBV3-2) with TRBJ2-7, with 10 bases identical to TRBD2. The CDR3 is made up of 16 amino acids. V shed 3 bases and J 5 bases; nucleotides not matched to a gene: 10. Germline CDR1 and CDR2: LGHDT and YNNKEL (reference sequence). The CDR3 spells CASSQVSSGSQDEQYV. The CDR3 nucleotides read TGTGCCAGCAGCCAGGTTTCTAGCGGGAGCCAAGACGAGCAGTACGTC.

V is TRBV28 and J is TRBJ2-1, with D perhaps TRBD1 (5 bases). The CDR3 extends over 13 amino acids. Germline loops: CDR1 MDHEN, CDR2 SYDVKM. The germline V and J ends were trimmed by 5 bases and 15 bases, with 20 bases remaining between them. Written as DNA, the CDR3 is TGTGCCAGCAGTGAGGTTAGCCCCCCCCAGGGGTTCTTC. This encodes CASSEVSPPQGFF.

The CDR3 sequence: CASSYSTGANTEAFF. CDR3 nucleotides: TGTGCCAGCAGTTACTCGACAGGGGCAAACACTGAAGCTTTCTTT. V and J are TRBV6-5 and TRBJ1-1, with 8 bases matching TRBD1. The germline gives CDR1 MNHEY, CDR2 SVGAGI. CDR3 length equals 15 residues. The junction had 2 bases not matched to a gene; V was cut back by 0 bases and J by 2 bases.

The CDR3 region has the DNA TGTGCCAGCAGTTTAAGGGGGAACACTGAAGCTTTCTTT. The encoded protein is CASSLRGNTEAFF. The genes are TRBV28 and TRBJ1-1; weak D call: TRBD1 (5 bases). Germline assignment: CDR1 MDHEN and CDR2 SYDVKM. The ends were cut back, 2 bases at V and 1 base at J, with 5 bases in the middle. This CDR3 comprises 13 residues.

V and J are TRBV19 and TRBJ2-5, with 14 bases aligning to TRBD2. Germline CDR1 reads LNHDA; CDR2 reads SQIVND (reference sequence). The length of the CDR3 is 19 residues. The junction had 20 bases not matched to a gene; V was cut back by 9 bases and J by 5 bases. The CDR3 reads CARKQRTSGRKGLWETQYF. In DNA, the CDR3 is TGTGCCAGGAAGCAGCGGACTAGCGGGAGGAAGGGCCTATGGGAGACCCAGTACTTC.

This clone is a singleton in its sample. Here the CDR3 DNA reads TGTGCCAGCAGCCCCGTGGGAGGGATGGAGGCTGAAGCTTTCTTT. Its protein is CASSPVGGMEAEAFF. The V gene is TRBV9, the J gene TRBJ1-1; D uncertain. Germline V gene sequence: CDR1 SGDLS, CDR2 YYNGEE. Between the trimmed V and J ends, which lost 4 bases and 6 bases, there was a span of 19 bases. This CDR3 spans 15 amino acids.

J is TRBJ1-2 and V is TRBV29-1; D is unresolved. Trimming removed 5 bases at V and 2 bases at J, with 12 bases between. The CDR3 is made up of 13 amino acids. Per the germline V gene, CDR1 is SQVTM and CDR2 is ANQGSEA. The CDR3 reads CSVPGGRNYGYTF. The CDR3 coding sequence is TGCAGCGTTCCCGGCGGAAGAAACTATGGCTACACCTTC.

The gene calls are TRBV5-1 and TRBJ2-3; 16 nucleotides match TRBD2. Germline CDR1 reads SGHRS; CDR2 reads YFSETQ. The CDR3 is made up of 19 amino acids. The junction had 11 bases not matched to a gene; V was cut back by 4 bases and J by 3 bases. The CDR3 loop reads CASSLGTSGRAGSTDTQYF. CDR3 in DNA: TGCGCCAGCAGCCTCGGGACTAGCGGGAGGGCGGGTTCTACAGATACGCAGTATTTT.

The J gene is TRBJ2-1, the V gene TRBV5-1; TRBD2 matches at 7 bases. The CDR3 spans 15 residues. V was pared by 5 bases and J by 8 bases, with 13 bases of the junction left unmatched. Germline lookup yields CDR1 SGHRS and CDR2 YFSETQ. DNA for the CDR3: TGCGCCAGCAGAAGGCGGGGAGGGATCGAGGATGAGCAGTTCTTC. It yields the protein CASRRRGGIEDEQFF. The full variable domain, completed using reference TRBV5-1 and TRBJ2-1, is KAGVTQTPRYLIKTRGQQVTLSCSPISGHRSVSWYQQTPGQGLQFLFEYFSETQRNKGNFPGRFSGRQFSNSRSEMNVSTLELGDSALYLCASRRRGGIEDEQFFGPGTRLTVL.

The chain carries TRBV5-1 and TRBJ2-1; D unclear. The germline CDR1 and CDR2 sequences are SGHRS and YFSETQ. The CDR3 loop spans 13 amino acids. Trimming pared 0 bases from V and 5 bases from J, leaving 6 bases between. The CDR3 bases are TGCGCCAGCAGCTTGGTTCCTCACAATGAGCAGTTCTTC. The encoded protein is CASSLVPHNEQFF.

This clone was seen once. The chain is built from TRBV11-2 and TRBJ1-2; D not resolved. V lost 0 bases and J 5 bases, leaving 4 bases between the germline ends. The CDR3 has 12 residues. Germline assignment: CDR1 SGHAT and CDR2 FQNNGV. The CDR3 DNA sequence: TGTGCCAGCAGCTTAGATCTGTATGGCTACACCTTC. Protein product: CASSLDLYGYTF.

The chain carries TRBV13 and TRBJ1-1, with D possibly matching TRBD1 (5 bases). The CDR3 spans 14 residues. The V gene's germline CDR1 is PRHDT and CDR2 FYEKMQ (reference sequence). Deletions cut 5 bases from V and 4 bases from J, with 14 bases between. The chain's CDR3 is CASSAGRGGTEAFF. The CDR3 nucleotides are TGTGCCAGCAGCGCTGGCCGGGGGGGCACTGAAGCTTTCTTT.

This clone showed up just once. The chain employs TRBV30 and TRBJ2-7; 10 positions agree with TRBD1. CDR1 and CDR2 from the germline V gene are GTSNPN and SVGIG (reference sequence). This CDR3 contains 14 residues. J was trimmed by 4 bases and V by 3 bases; bases with no gene match: 6. The CDR3 bases are TGTGCCTGGAGGGAAGACAGGGGGCTGTACGAGCAGTACGTC. Amino acids: CAWREDRGLYEQYV.

The chain uses TRBV4-1 and TRBJ2-2; D might be TRBD2 (5 bases). CDR1 and CDR2 (germline): MGHRA, YSYEKL. The length of the CDR3 is 14 residues. Trimming shortened V by 6 bases and J by 2 bases, and 10 bases separated the two germline ends. CDR3 protein: CASRPGGNTGELFF. In nucleotides, the CDR3 is TGCGCCAGCAGACCCGGAGGAAACACCGGGGAGCTGTTTTTT.

The chain recombines TRBV7-2 with TRBJ1-2, with 7 bases matching TRBD1. The junction had 8 bases not matched to a gene; V was cut back by 5 bases and J by 5 bases. The CDR3 totals 14 residues. Per germline, CDR1 SGHTA and CDR2 FQGNSA. The CDR3 spells CASSHTGTVYGYTF. DNA of the CDR3: TGTGCCAGCAGCCATACCGGGACAGTGTATGGCTACACCTTC.

This chain connects TRBV29-1 to TRBJ2-2, with 9 bases fitting TRBD1. This CDR3 is 17 amino acids long. Looked up from germline, CDR1 is SQVTM and CDR2 is ANQGSEA. V was clipped by 6 bases and J by 4 bases; unmatched bases: 15. This CDR3 is CSVKEGQGIVSTGELFF. CDR3 bases: TGCAGCGTGAAGGAGGGACAGGGTATTGTGAGCACCGGGGAGCTGTTTTTT.

The chain links TRBV5-6 to TRBJ1-5, with no clear D. The CDR3 has 15 residues. Per the germline V gene, CDR1 is SGHDT and CDR2 is YYEEEE. Between the trimmed V and J ends, which lost 5 bases and 5 bases, there was a span of 17 bases. DNA of the CDR3: TGTGCCAGCAGTCCGGAGAGAGGGCCCTATCAGCCCCAGCATTTT. Translated: CASSPERGPYQPQHF.

This chain joins TRBV11-3 and TRBJ1-1; 7 nucleotides align to TRBD1. After removal of 2 bases from V and 0 bases from J, the junction contained 3 bases not matched to a gene. Germline CDR1 SGHNT, CDR2 YENEEA. This CDR3 spans 15 amino acids. The CDR3 sequence: CASSLRTGLNTEAFF. As DNA, the CDR3 is TGTGCCAGCAGCTTACGGACAGGACTGAACACTGAAGCTTTCTTT.

The chain has TRBV7-9 and TRBJ2-1, with 8 bases that match TRBD2. V was pared by 5 bases and J by 5 bases, with 8 bases of the junction left unmatched. The CDR3 extends over 15 amino acids. Germline V gene sequence: CDR1 SEHNR, CDR2 FQNEAQ (reference sequence). CDR3 loop: CASSVTGLENNEQFF. The CDR3 region has the DNA TGTGCCAGCAGCGTAACGGGACTAGAAAACAATGAGCAGTTCTTC.

V and J are TRBV5-6 and TRBJ2-7, with TRBD2 identical over 7 bases. The junction had 15 bases not matched to a gene; V was cut back by 4 bases and J by 5 bases. The CDR3 covers 16 residues. The germline gives CDR1 SGHDT, CDR2 YYEEEE. CDR3 nucleotides: TGTGCCAGCAGCCCTAACCTTTCCAGCGGGAAAAACGAGCAGTACGTC. It specifies CASSPNLSSGKNEQYV.

The V gene is TRBV7-2, the J gene TRBJ1-5, with TRBD1 matching 7 bases. Germline loops: CDR1 SGHTA, CDR2 FQGNSA. The CDR3 length is 16 residues. V dropped 3 bases and J dropped 4; count of bases not matched to a gene: 9. CDR3 protein: CASSLDFRDRNQPQHF. Written as DNA, the CDR3 is TGTGCCAGCAGCTTGGACTTCCGGGACAGAAATCAGCCCCAGCATTTT.

This clone appeared a few times. The chain couples TRBV3-1 (or the pseudogene TRBV3-2) to TRBJ2-2, with D unclear. Trimming removed 3 bases at V and 1 base at J, with 6 bases between. In germline, CDR1 is LGHDT, CDR2 YNNKEL (reference sequence). The CDR3 contains 14 residues. CDR3 DNA sequence: TGTGCCAGCAGCCAGGGCATGAACACCGGGGAGCTGTTTTTT. It translates to CASSQGMNTGELFF.

V usage is TRBV2 and J usage is TRBJ2-3, with 9 positions matching TRBD2. Germline loops: CDR1 SNHLY, CDR2 FYNNEI. This CDR3 spans 16 amino acids. After removal of 2 bases from V and 7 bases from J, the junction contained 10 bases not matched to a gene. CDR3 DNA sequence: TGTGCCAGCAGTGAATCCTCCGCGGGAGGGGGTCATACGCAGTATTTT. Translation: CASSESSAGGGHTQYF.

The gene calls are TRBV27 and TRBJ2-1; 7 positions agree with TRBD2. Germline V CDR1 and CDR2: MNHEY, SMNVEV (reference sequence). The CDR3 is made up of 13 amino acids. V dropped 3 bases and J dropped 8; count of bases not matched to a gene: 4. Here the CDR3 DNA reads TGTGCCAGCAGTTTTGGCGGGAGCGATGAGCAGTTCTTC. It is translated as CASSFGGSDEQFF.